This is a list of T cell receptor beta chains from one sample in a study of blood T cells in healthy people across ages. From the 5' RACE reads, TCRdb called clonotypes with MiXCR, one entry per CDR3 protein. The sample includes roughly 1.6 million distinct CDR3 sequences, 34% seen only once; the top ten take roughly 10%. Sequenced: blood. These receptors were taken from a woman in her 30s in good health. Each CDR3 is given without its conserved first and last residue.

j_gene	v_gene	CDR3aa
TRBJ2-1	TRBV20-1	SAFPGLGNYNEQF
TRBJ2-7	TRBV30	AWSLGDREYEQY
TRBJ2-1	TRBV7-9	ASSSTPPGGNEQF
TRBJ2-1	TRBV6-5	ASSLPGTEKYNEQF
TRBJ2-3	TRBV5-5	ASSSGLSTVDTQY
TRBJ2-4	TRBV20-1	SARDWMTGKNIQY
TRBJ2-5	TRBV5-1	ASNPQPGETQY
TRBJ1-2	TRBV27	ASRPTGAWSYT
TRBJ2-1	TRBV27	ASSPGVFNEQF
TRBJ1-4	TRBV7-9	ASSLVTGIGEKLF
TRBJ2-7	TRBV20-1	SARVQGSYEQY
TRBJ2-3	TRBV7-9	ASSFGGSRTDTQY
TRBJ2-3	TRBV9	ASSEGLSPNTDTQY
TRBJ2-1	TRBV14	ASSQKVGRDRVTEQF
TRBJ2-5	TRBV24-1	ATSDAGLGTQY
TRBJ2-1	TRBV29-1	SVERTSGVNEQF
TRBJ2-7	TRBV20-1	ISLQGPYEQY
TRBJ1-5	TRBV12-3/TRBV12-4	ASSRGGLQPQH
TRBJ2-7	TRBV6-1	ASAPPGQGYEQY
-	TRBV18	ASSPNIPDRAIDEQY
TRBJ2-7	TRBV10-3	AISARDTYEQY
TRBJ2-7	TRBV5-1	ASRSGLAGNYEQY
TRBJ2-1	TRBV7-3	ASSSETTGLAANEQF
TRBJ2-3	TRBV20-1	SASLVVTPLADTQY
TRBJ2-7	TRBV5-1	ASSYSGIGYEQY
TRBJ2-7	TRBV4-1	ASSQEDRDYEQY
TRBJ1-4	TRBV25-1	ASSEFGEKLF
TRBJ2-1	TRBV3-1	ASSQETLTGGFYNGQF
TRBJ1-1	TRBV7-3	ASSQQGSNTEAF
TRBJ2-7	TRBV20-1	SARDELLAYEQY
TRBJ2-7	TRBV7-9	ASSRQTGGAEQY
TRBJ2-6	TRBV30	AWSVGTGANVLT
TRBJ2-5	TRBV11-2	ASRLLGIQETQY
TRBJ2-1	TRBV12-3/TRBV12-4	ASNRLRGTGDYNEQF
TRBJ1-1	TRBV4-2	ASSQGILVGQDFTEAF
TRBJ1-2	TRBV2	ASSDRSNSGYT
TRBJ2-1	TRBV5-4	ASSRLGQGTYNEQF
TRBJ2-7	TRBV4-2	ASSQATSGDSYEQY
TRBJ2-5	TRBV20-1	SARSLGQGAQETQY